A single sample is the source of the 14 T cell receptor beta chains below, sequenced in a study of T cell changes during pregnancy in multiple sclerosis. Assay used: immunoSEQ multiplex PCR; TCRdb lists only in-frame clones, some missing. The sample carries over 50,000 clones, around nine tenths recorded once. Sequencing used peripheral blood from another person, used as feeder cells. These receptors came from a human donor whose cells served as feeder cells for cultures in a pregnancy study.

V gene TRBV6-5 combines with J gene TRBJ1-2; a possible D gene is TRBD1 (6 bases). The CDR3 contains 14 residues. Germline-derived CDR1 and CDR2 are MNHEY and SVGAGI. Trimming stripped 5 bases from V and 7 bases from J, with 17 bases between. The CDR3 spells CASSPRGSGPGYTF. The DNA for the CDR3 is TGTGCCAGCAGTCCCAGGGGCTCCGGCCCTGGCTACACCTTC.

J is TRBJ1-2 and V is TRBV9; 9 nucleotides match TRBD1. V lost 3 bases to trimming and J lost 6 bases; unmatched junction nucleotides: 12. The CDR3 sequence is 16 residues long. Germline CDR1 and CDR2: SGDLS and YYNGEE. This CDR3 reads CASSAETGGLGDGYTF. Here the CDR3 DNA reads TGTGCCAGCAGCGCCGAGACAGGGGGGCTCGGGGATGGCTACACCTTC.

The chain recombines TRBV5-4 with TRBJ2-3, with unresolved D. Trimming stripped 3 bases from V and 2 bases from J, with 4 bases between. This CDR3 spans 12 amino acids. Germline CDR1 SGHNT, CDR2 YYREEE (reference sequence). CDR3 coding DNA: TGTGCCAGCAGCTCGGACACAGATACGCAGTATTTT. Translated: CASSSDTDTQYF.

This clone was counted once. V usage is TRBV30 and J usage is TRBJ2-2, with 11 nucleotides matching TRBD2. The germline V gene has CDR1 GTSNPN and CDR2 SVGIG (reference sequence). Trimming at V came to 0 bases and at J to 7 bases, leaving 10 bases not matched to a gene. This CDR3 contains 17 residues. The CDR3 protein is CAWSVPLAGGTVGELFF. In nucleotides, the CDR3 is TGTGCCTGGAGTGTTCCTCTAGCGGGAGGTACGGTCGGGGAGCTGTTTTTT. Supplemented by reference TRBV30 and TRBJ2-2, the full variable domain reads SQTIHQWPATLVQPVGSPLSLECTVEGTSNPNLYWYRQAAGRGLQLLFYSVGIGQISSEVPQNLSASRPQDRQFILSSKKLLLSDSGFYLCAWSVPLAGGTVGELFFGEGSRLTVL.

The V gene is TRBV11-2, the J gene TRBJ1-1; tentative D call: TRBD1 (5 bases). Germline V gene sequence: CDR1 SGHAT, CDR2 FQNNGV. Trimming cost V 4 bases and J 7 bases, with 16 bases left between them. The CDR3 is made up of 14 amino acids. The CDR3 sequence is CASSWAPGPGEAFF. The CDR3 nucleotides are TGTGCCAGCAGCTGGGCGCCAGGGCCCGGTGAAGCTTTCTTT. The full variable domain, its missing parts supplied by reference TRBV11-2 and TRBJ1-1, is EAGVAQSPRYKIIEKRQSVAFWCNPISGHATLYWYQQILGQGPKLLIQFQNNGVVDDSQLPKDRFSAERLKGVDSTLKIQPAKLEDSAVYLCASSWAPGPGEAFFGQGTRLTVV.

V usage is TRBV7-2 and J usage is TRBJ2-5, with 9 bases aligning to TRBD2. J gave up 5 bases and V 4 bases, and 11 bases lay outside the gene matches. The CDR3 is 16 residues long. Per germline, CDR1 SGHTA and CDR2 FQGNSA. CDR3 sequence (DNA): TGTGCCAGCAGCTCCGTTGGCGGGGGGGCCGGGGAGACCCAGTACTTC. Its protein product is CASSSVGGGAGETQYF.

Only a few counts were recorded for this clone. This chain links TRBV5-8 with TRBJ2-7; 7 nucleotides agree with TRBD1. Germline trimming cut 0 bases from V and 4 bases from J; bases unmatched to any gene: 7. The CDR3 has 15 residues. Germline-derived CDR1 and CDR2 are SGHTS and YDEGEE. CDR3 sequence (DNA): TGTGCCAGCAGCTTGGGACAGGGATGGAGATACGAGCAGTACTTC. Protein: CASSLGQGWRYEQYF.

This chain's CDR3 is CASSHLAGRSGELFF. The CDR3 DNA is TGTGCCAGTAGCCACCTAGCGGGAAGATCCGGGGAGCTGTTTTTT. The chain joins TRBV19 to TRBJ2-2; 9 nucleotides align to TRBD2. The CDR3 is 15 amino acids. Losses at the gene ends were 6 bases for V and 6 bases for J; bases not matched to a gene: 8. Germline V gene lookup returns CDR1 LNHDA and CDR2 SQIVND (reference sequence).

This chain uses TRBV5-5 with TRBJ2-7; D possibly matches TRBD1 or TRBD2 (5 bases each). Germline lookup yields CDR1 SGHKS and CDR2 YYEKEE (reference sequence). Trimming cost V 2 bases and J 3 bases, with 15 bases left between them. The CDR3 totals 15 residues. The CDR3 DNA reads TGTGCCAGCAGCTTAACCGGGACCTACGGCTACGAGCAGTACTTC. It codes for CASSLTGTYGYEQYF.

The chain carries TRBV7-9 and TRBJ1-2; D gene ambiguous. The CDR3 extends over 14 amino acids. Germline values: CDR1 SEHNR, CDR2 FQNEAQ (reference sequence). Trimming took 6 bases from V and 5 from J, leaving 16 bases between them. The CDR3 protein is CASSRAGRIYGYTF. CDR3 bases: TGTGCCAGCAGTCGGGCCGGTAGAATTTATGGCTACACCTTC.

The rearrangement links TRBV7-6 to TRBJ1-1; D not resolved. Germline loops: CDR1 SGHVS, CDR2 FNYEAQ. Trimming shortened V by 1 base and J by 5 bases, and 14 bases separated the two germline ends. The CDR3 is 15 residues long. CDR3 DNA: TGTGCCAGCAGCTTAGGGATTAAAGGAACGACTGAAGCTTTCTTT. It specifies CASSLGIKGTTEAFF.

This chain links TRBV7-6 with TRBJ1-4; D remains unclear. V shed 3 bases and J shed 7 bases, with 18 bases lying between them. The CDR3 consists of 16 residues. Germline-derived CDR1 and CDR2 are SGHVS and FNYEAQ. CDR3 bases: TGTGCCAGCAGCTTTGAATCTGGACTAGGTGGTGAAAAACTGTTTTTT. Encoded protein: CASSFESGLGGEKLFF.

V is TRBV27 and J is TRBJ2-1; 7 bases are a match to TRBD1. The CDR3 contains 12 residues. The V gene's germline CDR1 is MNHEY and CDR2 SMNVEV (reference sequence). Trimming at V came to 10 bases and at J to 5 bases, leaving 5 bases not matched to a gene. The CDR3 reads CATDRENNEQFF. CDR3 in DNA: TGTGCCACCGACAGGGAGAACAATGAGCAGTTCTTC.

The J gene is TRBJ1-5, the V gene TRBV6-5; 8 positions agree with TRBD1. CDR3 size: 15 residues. V was pared by 6 bases and J by 0 bases, with 4 bases of the junction left unmatched. The germline gives CDR1 MNHEY, CDR2 SVGAGI. The CDR3 coding sequence is TGTGCCAGCAGATCCGGGACAGGTAGCAATCAGCCCCAGCATTTT. Its translation: CASRSGTGSNQPQHF.